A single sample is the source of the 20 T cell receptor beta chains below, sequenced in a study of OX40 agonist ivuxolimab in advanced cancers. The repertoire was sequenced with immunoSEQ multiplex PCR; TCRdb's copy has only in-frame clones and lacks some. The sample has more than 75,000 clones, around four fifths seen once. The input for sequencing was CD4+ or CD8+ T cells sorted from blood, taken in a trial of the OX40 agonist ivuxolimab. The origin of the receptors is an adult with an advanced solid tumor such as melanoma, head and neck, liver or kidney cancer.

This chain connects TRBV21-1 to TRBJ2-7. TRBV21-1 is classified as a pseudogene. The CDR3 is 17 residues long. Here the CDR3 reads CASSKEGLDRAAHEQYV. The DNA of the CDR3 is TGTGCCAGCAGCAAAGAAGGACTAGACAGGGCTGCCCACGAGCAGTACGTC.

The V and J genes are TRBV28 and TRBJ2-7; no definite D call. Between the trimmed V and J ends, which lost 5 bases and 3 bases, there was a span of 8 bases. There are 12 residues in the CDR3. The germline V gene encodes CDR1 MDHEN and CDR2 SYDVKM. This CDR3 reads CASSPHYYEQYF. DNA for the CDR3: TGTGCCAGCAGTCCTCACTACTACGAGCAGTACTTC.

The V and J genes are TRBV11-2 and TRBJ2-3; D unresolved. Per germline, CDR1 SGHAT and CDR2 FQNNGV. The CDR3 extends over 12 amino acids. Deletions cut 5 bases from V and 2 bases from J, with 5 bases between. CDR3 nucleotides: TGTGCCAGCAGCGTTAACACAGATACGCAGTATTTT. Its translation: CASSVNTDTQYF.

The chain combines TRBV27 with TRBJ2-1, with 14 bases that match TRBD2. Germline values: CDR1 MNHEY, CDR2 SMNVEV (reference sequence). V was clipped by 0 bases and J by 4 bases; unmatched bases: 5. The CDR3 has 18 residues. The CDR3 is CASSLSGTSGGPYNEQFF. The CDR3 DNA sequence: TGTGCCAGCAGTTTATCTGGGACTAGCGGGGGACCTTACAATGAGCAGTTCTTC.

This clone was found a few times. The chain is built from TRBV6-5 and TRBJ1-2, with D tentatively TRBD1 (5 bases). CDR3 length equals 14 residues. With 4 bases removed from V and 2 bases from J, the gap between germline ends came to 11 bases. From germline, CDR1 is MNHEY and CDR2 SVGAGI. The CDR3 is CASSSQSGNYGYTF. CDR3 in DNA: TGTGCCAGCAGTTCACAATCAGGGAACTATGGCTACACCTTC.

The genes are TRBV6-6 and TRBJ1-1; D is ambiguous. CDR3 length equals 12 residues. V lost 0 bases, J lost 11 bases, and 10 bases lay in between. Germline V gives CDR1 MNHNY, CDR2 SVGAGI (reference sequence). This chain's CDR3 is CASSYSSGWAFF. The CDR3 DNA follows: TGTGCCAGCAGTTACTCGTCGGGTTGGGCTTTCTTT.

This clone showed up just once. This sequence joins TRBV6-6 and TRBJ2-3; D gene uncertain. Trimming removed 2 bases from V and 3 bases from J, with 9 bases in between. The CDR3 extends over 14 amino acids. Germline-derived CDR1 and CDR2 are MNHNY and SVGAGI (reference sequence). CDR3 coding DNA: TGTGCCAGCAGTTACGGTGACGGTACAGATACGCAGTATTTT. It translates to CASSYGDGTDTQYF.

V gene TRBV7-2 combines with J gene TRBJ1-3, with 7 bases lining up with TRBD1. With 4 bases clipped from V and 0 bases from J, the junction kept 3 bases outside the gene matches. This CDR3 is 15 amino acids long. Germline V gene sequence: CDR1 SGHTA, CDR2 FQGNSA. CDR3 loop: CASSWGTVSGNTIYF. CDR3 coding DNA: TGTGCCAGCAGCTGGGGGACAGTCTCTGGAAACACCATATATTTT.

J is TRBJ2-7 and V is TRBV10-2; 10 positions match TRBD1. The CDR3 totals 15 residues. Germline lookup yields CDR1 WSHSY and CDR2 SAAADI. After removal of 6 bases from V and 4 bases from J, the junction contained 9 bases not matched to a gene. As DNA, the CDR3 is TGCGCCAGCAGGGACGGACAGGGGGGTCAATACGAGCAGTACTTC. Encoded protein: CASRDGQGGQYEQYF.

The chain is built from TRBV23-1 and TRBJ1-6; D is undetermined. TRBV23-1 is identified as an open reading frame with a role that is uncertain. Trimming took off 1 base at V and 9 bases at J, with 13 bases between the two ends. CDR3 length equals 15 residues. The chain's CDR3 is CASSQFCEGASPLHF. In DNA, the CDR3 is TGCGCCAGCAGTCAATTTTGCGAGGGAGCTTCACCCCTCCACTTT.

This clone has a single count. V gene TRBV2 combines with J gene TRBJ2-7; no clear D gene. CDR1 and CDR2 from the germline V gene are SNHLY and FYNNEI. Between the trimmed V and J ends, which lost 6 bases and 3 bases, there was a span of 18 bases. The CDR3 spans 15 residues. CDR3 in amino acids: CASSLPWAENYEQYV. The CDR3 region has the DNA TGTGCCAGCAGCCTTCCCTGGGCAGAAAACTACGAGCAGTACGTC.

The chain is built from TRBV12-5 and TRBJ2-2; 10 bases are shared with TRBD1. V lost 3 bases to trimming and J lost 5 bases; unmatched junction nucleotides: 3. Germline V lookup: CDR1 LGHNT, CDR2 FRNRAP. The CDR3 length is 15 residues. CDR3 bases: TGTGCTAGTGGTTTATGGACAGGGGGAACCGGGGAGCTGTTTTTT. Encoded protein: CASGLWTGGTGELFF.

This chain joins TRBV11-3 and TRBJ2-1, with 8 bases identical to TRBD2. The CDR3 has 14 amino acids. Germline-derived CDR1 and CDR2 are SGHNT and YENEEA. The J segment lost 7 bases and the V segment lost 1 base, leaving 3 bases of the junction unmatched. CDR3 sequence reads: CASSLAGGRNEQFF. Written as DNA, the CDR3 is TGTGCCAGCAGCTTAGCGGGAGGGAGAAATGAGCAGTTCTTC.

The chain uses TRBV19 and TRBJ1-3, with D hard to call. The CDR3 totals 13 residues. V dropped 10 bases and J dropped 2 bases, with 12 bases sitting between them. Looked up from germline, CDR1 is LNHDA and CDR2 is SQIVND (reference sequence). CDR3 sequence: CATRPRAGNTIYF. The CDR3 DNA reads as TGTGCCACCCGCCCCCGAGCTGGAAACACCATATATTTT.

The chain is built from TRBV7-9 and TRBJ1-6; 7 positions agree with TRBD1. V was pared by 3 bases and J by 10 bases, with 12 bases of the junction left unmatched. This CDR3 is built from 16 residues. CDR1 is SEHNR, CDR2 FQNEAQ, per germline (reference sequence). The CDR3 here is CASSFRDSRTGSPLHF. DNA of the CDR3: TGTGCCAGCAGCTTTAGGGACAGCCGAACGGGGTCACCCCTCCACTTT.

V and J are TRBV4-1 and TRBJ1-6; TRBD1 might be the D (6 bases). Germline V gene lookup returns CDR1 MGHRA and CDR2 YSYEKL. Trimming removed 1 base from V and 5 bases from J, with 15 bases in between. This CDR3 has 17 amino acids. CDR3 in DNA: TGCGCCAGCAGCCAAGCATCCAGGGGTTACCATAATTCACCCCTCCACTTT. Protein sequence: CASSQASRGYHNSPLHF.

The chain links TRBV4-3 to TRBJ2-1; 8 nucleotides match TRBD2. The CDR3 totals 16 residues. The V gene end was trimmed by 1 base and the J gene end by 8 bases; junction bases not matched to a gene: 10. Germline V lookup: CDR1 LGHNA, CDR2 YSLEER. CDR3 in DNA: TGCGCCAGCAGCCAAGTTTCCGGGAGGGCACCAGATGAGCAGTTCTTC. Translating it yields CASSQVSGRAPDEQFF.

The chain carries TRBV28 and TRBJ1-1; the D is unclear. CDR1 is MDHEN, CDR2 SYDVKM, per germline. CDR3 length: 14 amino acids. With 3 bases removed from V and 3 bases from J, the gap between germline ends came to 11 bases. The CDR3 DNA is TGTGCCAGCAGTTTTTGGCCCTTTCACACTGAAGCTTTCTTT. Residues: CASSFWPFHTEAFF.

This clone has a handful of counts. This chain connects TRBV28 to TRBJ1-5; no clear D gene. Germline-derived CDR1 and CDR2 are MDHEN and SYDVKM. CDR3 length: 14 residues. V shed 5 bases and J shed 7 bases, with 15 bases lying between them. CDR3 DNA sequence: TGTGCCAGCAGTCGCGTACAGAATTACCAGCCCCAGCATTTT. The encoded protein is CASSRVQNYQPQHF. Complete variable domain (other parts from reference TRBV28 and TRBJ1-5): DVKVTQSSRYLVKRTGEKVFLECVQDMDHENMFWYRQDPGLGLRLIYFSYDVKMKEKGDIPEGYSVSREKKERFSLILESASTNQTSMYLCASSRVQNYQPQHFGDGTRLSIL.

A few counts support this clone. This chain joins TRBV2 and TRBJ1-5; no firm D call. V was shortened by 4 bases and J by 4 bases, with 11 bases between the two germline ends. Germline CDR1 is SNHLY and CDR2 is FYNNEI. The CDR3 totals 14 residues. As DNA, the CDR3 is TGTGCCAGCAGTGGGCTACGGACTAATCAGCCCCAGCATTTT. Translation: CASSGLRTNQPQHF.